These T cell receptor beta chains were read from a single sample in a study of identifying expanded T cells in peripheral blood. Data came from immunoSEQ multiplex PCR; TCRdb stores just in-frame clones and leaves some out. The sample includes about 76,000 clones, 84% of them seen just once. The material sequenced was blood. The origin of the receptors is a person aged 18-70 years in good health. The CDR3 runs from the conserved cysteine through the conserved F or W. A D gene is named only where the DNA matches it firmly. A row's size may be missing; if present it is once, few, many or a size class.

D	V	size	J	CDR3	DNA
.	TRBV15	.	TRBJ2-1	CATSRDWVEGEQFF	TGTGCCACCAGCAGAGACTGGGTCGAGGGGGAGCAGTTCTTC
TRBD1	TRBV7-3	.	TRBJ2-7	CASSVTGGEGYEQYF	TGTGCCAGCAGCGTCACAGGGGGCGAGGGTTACGAGCAGTACTTC
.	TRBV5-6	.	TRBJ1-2	CASSLEQGARGYTF	TGTGCCAGCAGCTTGGAGCAGGGTGCGAGAGGCTACACCTTC
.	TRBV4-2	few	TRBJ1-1	CASSQVGNTEAFF	TGTGCCAGCAGCCAGGTGGGGAACACTGAAGCTTTCTTT
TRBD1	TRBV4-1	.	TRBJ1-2	CASSQGQGYGYTF	TGCGCCAGCAGCCAAGGACAGGGGTATGGCTACACCTTC
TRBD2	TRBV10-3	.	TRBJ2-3	CAITSGLAGGTDTQYF	TGTGCCATCACCTCCGGACTAGCGGGAGGGACAGATACGCAGTATTTT
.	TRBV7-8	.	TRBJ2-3	CASSPPAGTQYF	TGTGCCAGCAGCCCCCCAGCGGGTACGCAGTATTTT
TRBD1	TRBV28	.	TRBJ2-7	CASSPGTGFYEQYF	TGTGCCAGCAGTCCCGGGACAGGGTTCTACGAGCAGTACTTC
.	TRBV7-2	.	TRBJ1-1	CASSPRGDKSEAFF	TGTGCCAGCAGCCCACGGGGGGACAAGTCTGAAGCTTTCTTT
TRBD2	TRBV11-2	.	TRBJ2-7	CASSRGLAGAGQYF	TGTGCCAGCAGCCGGGGACTAGCGGGAGCGGGGCAGTACTTC
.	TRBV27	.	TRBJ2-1	CASSPLNPNEQFF	TGTGCCAGCAGTCCCCTTAACCCCAATGAGCAGTTCTTC
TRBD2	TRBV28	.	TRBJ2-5	CASSFSRTGGDTPKETQYF	TGTGCCAGCAGTTTCTCCCGGACGGGGGGGGACACGCCGAAAGAGACCCAGTACTTC
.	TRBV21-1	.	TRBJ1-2	CASSGSVGSYGYTF	TGTGCCAGCAGTGGGTCTGTGGGAAGCTATGGCTACACCTTC
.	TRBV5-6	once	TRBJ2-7	CASSLGALGPYEQYF	TGTGCCAGCAGCTTGGGGGCGCTCGGTCCCTACGAGCAGTACTTC
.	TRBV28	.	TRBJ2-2	CASSFPVGGTGELFF	TGTGCCAGCAGTTTTCCAGTGGGAGGTACCGGGGAGCTGTTTTTT
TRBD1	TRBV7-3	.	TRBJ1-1	CASSLSGGQGGKAFF	TGTGCCAGCAGCTTAAGCGGAGGACAGGGGGGGAAAGCTTTCTTT
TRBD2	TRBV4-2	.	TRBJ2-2	CASRQSGTSGRASTGELFF	TGTGCCAGCAGACAGTCCGGGACTAGCGGGAGGGCCAGTACCGGGGAGCTGTTTTTT
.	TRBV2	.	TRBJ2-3	CASSDQGRGDTQYF	TGTGCCAGCAGTGACCAGGGACGAGGGGATACGCAGTATTTT
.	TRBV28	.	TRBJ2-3	CASSPRQGTDTQYF	TGTGCCAGCAGTCCACGACAGGGCACAGATACGCAGTATTTT
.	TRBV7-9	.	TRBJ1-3	CASSLHLGAGNTIYF	TGTGCCAGCAGCTTGCACCTGGGTGCTGGAAACACCATATATTTT
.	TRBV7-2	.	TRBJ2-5	CASSPGGGIETQYF	TGTGCCAGCAGCCCCGGTGGGGGGATAGAGACCCAGTACTTC
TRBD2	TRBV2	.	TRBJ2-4	CASSLGTSGGAKNIQYF	TGTGCCAGCAGTCTGGGGACTAGCGGAGGCGCCAAAAACATTCAGTACTTC
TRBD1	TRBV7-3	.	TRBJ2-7	CASSFGQVSHEQYF	TGTGCCAGCAGCTTCGGACAGGTCTCCCACGAGCAGTACTTC
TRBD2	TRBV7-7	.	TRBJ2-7	CASSVNAGTSMYEQYF	TGTGCTAGCAGCGTTAATGCCGGGACTAGCATGTACGAGCAGTACTTC
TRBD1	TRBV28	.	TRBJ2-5	CASSDGTEKETQYF	TGTGCCAGCAGTGACGGGACAGAGAAAGAGACCCAGTACTTC
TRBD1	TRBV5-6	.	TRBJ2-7	CASSQQGASYEQYF	TGTGCCAGCAGCCAACAGGGGGCGTCCTACGAGCAGTACTTC
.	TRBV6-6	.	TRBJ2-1	CASSQPSSSYNEQFF	TGTGCCAGCAGTCAACCATCTAGCTCCTACAATGAGCAGTTCTTC
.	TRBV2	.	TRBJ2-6	CASRRPSGANVLTF	TGTGCCAGCAGAAGGCCATCTGGGGCCAACGTCCTGACTTTC
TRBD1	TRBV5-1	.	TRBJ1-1	CASSQPGQGDAFF	TGCGCCAGCAGCCAACCTGGACAGGGAGACGCTTTCTTT
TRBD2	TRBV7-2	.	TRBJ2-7	CASSLVPSGSPAYEQYF	TGTGCCAGCAGCTTAGTACCTAGCGGGAGTCCCGCCTACGAGCAGTACTTC
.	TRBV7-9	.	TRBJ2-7	CASSLVSTADYEQYF	TGTGCCAGCAGCTTGGTCAGTACCGCCGACTACGAGCAGTACTTC
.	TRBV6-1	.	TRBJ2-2	CASSELASLPGGELFF	TGTGCCAGCAGTGAACTCGCGTCCCTTCCAGGAGGGGAGCTGTTTTTT
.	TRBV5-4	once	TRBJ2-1	CASSLAGVNEQFF	TGTGCCAGCAGCTTGGCCGGGGTCAATGAGCAGTTCTTC
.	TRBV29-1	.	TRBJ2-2	CSVREGGGTGELFF	TGCAGCGTTCGAGAGGGAGGAGGGACCGGGGAGCTGTTTTTT
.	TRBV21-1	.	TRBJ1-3	CASSKTIRWDPWTSGNTIYF	TGTGCCAGCAGCAAGACCATCCGATGGGACCCCTGGACCTCTGGAAACACCATATATTTT